This is a list of T cell receptor beta chains from one sample in a study of cytomegalovirus exposure and HLA in healthy donors. Clones were read by immunoSEQ multiplex PCR, and TCRdb kept only the in-frame ones, dropping some. Of 100,000 to 150,000 clones in the sample, approximately 83% were seen once. The sequenced material came from PBMCs. These receptors were obtained from a woman in her thirties or forties in good health and CMV-seropositive. Each CDR3 is given with its conserved first and last residue. The order of the fields is CDR3 protein, CDR3 DNA, V gene, clone size, J gene, D gene. A D gene is named only where the DNA matches it firmly. Some rows have no size entry. The others give once, few or many, or a class for an expanded clone.

cdr3_aa: CASSLERGIYEQYF
cdr3_nt: TGTGCCAGCAGCTTAGAACGGGGGATCTACGAGCAGTACTTC
v_call: TRBV7-9
clone_size: NA
j_call: TRBJ2-7
d_call: NA

cdr3_aa: CAIRRTGGATDTQYF
cdr3_nt: TGTGCCATCAGGAGAACAGGGGGCGCAACAGATACGCAGTATTTT
v_call: TRBV10-3
clone_size: NA
j_call: TRBJ2-3
d_call: TRBD1

cdr3_aa: CASRPGQDYEQYF
cdr3_nt: TGTGCCAGCAGACCCGGACAGGACTACGAGCAGTACTTC
v_call: TRBV6-1
clone_size: NA
j_call: TRBJ2-7
d_call: TRBD1

cdr3_aa: CASSPALWANGNTIYF
cdr3_nt: TGCGCCAGCAGTCCTGCATTGTGGGCTAACGGAAACACCATATATTTT
v_call: TRBV4-1
clone_size: NA
j_call: TRBJ1-3
d_call: NA

cdr3_aa: CASRTEINYGYTF
cdr3_nt: TGTGCCAGTAGGACTGAAATTAACTATGGCTACACCTTC
v_call: TRBV19
clone_size: few
j_call: TRBJ1-2
d_call: NA

cdr3_aa: CSAGGNSNQPQHF
cdr3_nt: TGCAGCGCCGGGGGGAATAGCAATCAGCCCCAGCATTTT
v_call: TRBV29-1
clone_size: once
j_call: TRBJ1-5
d_call: NA

cdr3_aa: CSVRQGEGGETQYF
cdr3_nt: TGCAGCGTTCGCCAGGGTGAAGGAGGGGAGACCCAGTACTTC
v_call: TRBV29-1
clone_size: NA
j_call: TRBJ2-5
d_call: NA

cdr3_aa: CASNGQGNGGTDTQYF
cdr3_nt: TGTGCCAGCAATGGACAGGGGAACGGGGGAACAGATACGCAGTATTTT
v_call: TRBV5-4
clone_size: NA
j_call: TRBJ2-3
d_call: TRBD1

cdr3_aa: CASSTTTWYGTDTQYF
cdr3_nt: TGTGCCAGCAGCACGACGACTTGGTATGGCACAGATACGCAGTATTTT
v_call: TRBV11-3
clone_size: NA
j_call: TRBJ2-3
d_call: NA

cdr3_aa: CATSRPGLVETQYF
cdr3_nt: TGTGCCACCAGCAGACCAGGACTAGTAGAGACCCAGTACTTC
v_call: TRBV15
clone_size: NA
j_call: TRBJ2-5
d_call: TRBD2

cdr3_aa: CASSPDINYGYTF
cdr3_nt: TGTGCCAGCAGTCCCGACATAAACTATGGCTACACCTTC
v_call: TRBV25-1
clone_size: NA
j_call: TRBJ1-2
d_call: NA

cdr3_aa: CASSLDGQGAHEQYF
cdr3_nt: TGCGCCAGCAGCTTGGACGGACAGGGTGCTCACGAGCAGTACTTC
v_call: TRBV5-1
clone_size: once
j_call: TRBJ2-7
d_call: TRBD1

cdr3_aa: CASSETSGPYNEQFF
cdr3_nt: TGTGCCAGCAGTGAGACTAGCGGGCCTTACAATGAGCAGTTCTTC
v_call: TRBV6-1
clone_size: NA
j_call: TRBJ2-1
d_call: TRBD2

cdr3_aa: CSVDWTGTGNTIYF
cdr3_nt: TGCAGCGTTGATTGGACAGGAACTGGAAACACCATATATTTT
v_call: TRBV29-1
clone_size: once
j_call: TRBJ1-3
d_call: TRBD1

cdr3_aa: CASSEAGANARTDTQYF
cdr3_nt: TGTGCCAGCAGTGAAGCTGGTGCGAATGCTCGAACAGATACGCAGTATTTT
v_call: TRBV6-1
clone_size: NA
j_call: TRBJ2-3
d_call: NA

cdr3_aa: CASSTRQGGNEQFF
cdr3_nt: TGTGCCAGCAGCACGCGACAGGGAGGCAATGAGCAGTTCTTC
v_call: TRBV7-3
clone_size: NA
j_call: TRBJ2-1
d_call: NA

cdr3_aa: CASSVEALAYNEQFF
cdr3_nt: TGTGCCAGCAGCGTAGAAGCTCTCGCCTACAATGAGCAGTTCTTC
v_call: TRBV9
clone_size: NA
j_call: TRBJ2-1
d_call: NA

cdr3_aa: CASTPPGNTEAFF
cdr3_nt: TGTGCCAGCACCCCCCCGGGGAACACTGAAGCTTTCTTT
v_call: TRBV11-1
clone_size: NA
j_call: TRBJ1-1
d_call: NA

cdr3_aa: CASSPEPQLAVQETQYF
cdr3_nt: TGTGCCAGCAGCCCGGAACCCCAACTAGCGGTCCAAGAGACCCAGTACTTC
v_call: TRBV9
clone_size: NA
j_call: TRBJ2-5
d_call: TRBD2

cdr3_aa: CSVVIGLGGSYEQYF
cdr3_nt: TGCAGCGTTGTAATTGGACTCGGGGGTTCCTACGAGCAGTACTTC
v_call: TRBV29-1
clone_size: NA
j_call: TRBJ2-7
d_call: NA

cdr3_aa: CSVRDRGLTNEQFF
cdr3_nt: TGCAGCGTGAGAGACAGGGGGCTCACGAATGAGCAGTTCTTC
v_call: TRBV29-1
clone_size: NA
j_call: TRBJ2-1
d_call: TRBD1

cdr3_aa: CAISDIAEGYNEQFF
cdr3_nt: TGTGCCATCAGTGACATAGCGGAGGGGTACAATGAGCAGTTCTTC
v_call: TRBV10-3
clone_size: NA
j_call: TRBJ2-1
d_call: NA

cdr3_aa: CASSPTSQGTFAKLFF
cdr3_nt: TGTGCCAGCTCACCAACCAGCCAGGGAACTTTTGCAAAACTGTTTTTT
v_call: TRBV18
clone_size: NA
j_call: TRBJ1-4
d_call: NA

cdr3_aa: CASNRGGLNSPLHF
cdr3_nt: TGTGCCAGTAACAGGGGCGGGTTGAATTCACCCCTCCACTTT
v_call: TRBV2
clone_size: NA
j_call: TRBJ1-6
d_call: TRBD1

cdr3_aa: CASSILRGMGDTQYF
cdr3_nt: TGTGCCAGTAGTATATTGCGGGGAATGGGAGATACGCAGTATTTT
v_call: TRBV19
clone_size: NA
j_call: TRBJ2-3
d_call: NA

cdr3_aa: CASSPLGSQETQYF
cdr3_nt: TGTGCCAGCAGTCCCCTTGGGAGCCAAGAGACCCAGTACTTC
v_call: TRBV27
clone_size: few
j_call: TRBJ2-5
d_call: NA

cdr3_aa: CASSLTSGRTGELFF
cdr3_nt: TGTGCCAGCAGTTTAACTAGCGGTCGCACCGGGGAGCTGTTTTTT
v_call: TRBV27
clone_size: NA
j_call: TRBJ2-2
d_call: TRBD2

cdr3_aa: CASSQDRTVDEQYF
cdr3_nt: TGTGCCAGCAGCCAAGACAGGACAGTGGACGAGCAGTACTTC
v_call: TRBV4-2
clone_size: NA
j_call: TRBJ2-7
d_call: NA

cdr3_aa: CATSRVRQVNEKLFF
cdr3_nt: TGTGCCACCAGCAGAGTCAGACAGGTTAATGAAAAACTGTTTTTT
v_call: TRBV15
clone_size: NA
j_call: TRBJ1-4
d_call: NA

cdr3_aa: CASSEQGDYGYTF
cdr3_nt: TGCGCCAGCAGCGAACAGGGGGACTATGGCTACACCTTC
v_call: TRBV5-1
clone_size: NA
j_call: TRBJ1-2
d_call: TRBD1

cdr3_aa: CSARSGGTQYF
cdr3_nt: TGCAGTGCTAGAAGCGGCGGGACCCAGTACTTC
v_call: TRBV20-1
clone_size: NA
j_call: TRBJ2-5
d_call: NA

cdr3_aa: CASAGGRTDTQYF
cdr3_nt: TGTGCCAGCGCGGGAGGGCGGACAGATACGCAGTATTTT
v_call: TRBV19
clone_size: few
j_call: TRBJ2-3
d_call: TRBD2

cdr3_aa: CASSVNRGEKLFF
cdr3_nt: TGTGCCAGCAGCGTCAACAGGGGAGAAAAACTGTTTTTT
v_call: TRBV11-2
clone_size: NA
j_call: TRBJ1-4
d_call: TRBD1

cdr3_aa: CSSSSLKLDGYEQYF
cdr3_nt: TGTTCCAGCAGCTCACTGAAACTCGACGGGTACGAGCAGTACTTC
v_call: TRBV7-9
clone_size: NA
j_call: TRBJ2-7
d_call: NA

cdr3_aa: CASSPPQTGGGGQYF
cdr3_nt: TGTGCCAGCAGTCCACCCCAGACAGGTGGAGGAGGGCAGTACTTC
v_call: TRBV28
clone_size: NA
j_call: TRBJ2-7
d_call: NA

cdr3_aa: CASTEENNEQFF
cdr3_nt: TGTGCCAGCACGGAGGAGAACAATGAGCAGTTCTTC
v_call: TRBV2
clone_size: NA
j_call: TRBJ2-1
d_call: NA

cdr3_aa: CASSETPGAATNEKLFF
cdr3_nt: TGTGCCAGCAGTGAAACCCCAGGGGCAGCAACTAATGAAAAACTGTTTTTT
v_call: TRBV6-1
clone_size: NA
j_call: TRBJ1-4
d_call: NA

cdr3_aa: CASSLVGTGPDTQYF
cdr3_nt: TGTGCCAGCAGCTTGGTTGGGACAGGGCCAGATACGCAGTATTTT
v_call: TRBV5-6
clone_size: NA
j_call: TRBJ2-3
d_call: TRBD1

cdr3_aa: CASSEGVLSGANVLTF
cdr3_nt: TGTGCCAGCAGTGAAGGGGTACTCTCTGGGGCCAACGTCCTGACTTTC
v_call: TRBV28
clone_size: NA
j_call: TRBJ2-6
d_call: NA

cdr3_aa: CASKVGGPNEQFF
cdr3_nt: TGCGCCAGCAAGGTGGGAGGACCCAATGAGCAGTTCTTC
v_call: TRBV5-1
clone_size: NA
j_call: TRBJ2-1
d_call: NA

cdr3_aa: CASSGGPWDEQFF
cdr3_nt: TGTGCCAGCAGCGGAGGGCCGTGGGATGAGCAGTTCTTC
v_call: TRBV2
clone_size: NA
j_call: TRBJ2-1
d_call: NA

cdr3_aa: CASSVSPTGQVVFF
cdr3_nt: TGTGCCAGCAGTGTTTCCCCAACGGGACAGGTAGTTTTCTTT
v_call: TRBV2
clone_size: NA
j_call: TRBJ1-1
d_call: TRBD1

cdr3_aa: CASSSGTGVTEAFF
cdr3_nt: TGTGCCAGCAGCTCCGGGACAGGGGTAACTGAAGCTTTCTTT
v_call: TRBV11-2
clone_size: once
j_call: TRBJ1-1
d_call: TRBD1

cdr3_aa: CASSQVVVEWPRSAYEQYF
cdr3_nt: TGCGCCAGCAGCCAAGTGGTGGTGGAATGGCCTAGAAGCGCCTACGAGCAGTACTTC
v_call: TRBV4-1
clone_size: NA
j_call: TRBJ2-7
d_call: NA

cdr3_aa: CASKGQTYEQYF
cdr3_nt: TGCGCCAGCAAGGGACAGACCTACGAGCAGTACTTC
v_call: TRBV5-1
clone_size: NA
j_call: TRBJ2-7
d_call: TRBD1